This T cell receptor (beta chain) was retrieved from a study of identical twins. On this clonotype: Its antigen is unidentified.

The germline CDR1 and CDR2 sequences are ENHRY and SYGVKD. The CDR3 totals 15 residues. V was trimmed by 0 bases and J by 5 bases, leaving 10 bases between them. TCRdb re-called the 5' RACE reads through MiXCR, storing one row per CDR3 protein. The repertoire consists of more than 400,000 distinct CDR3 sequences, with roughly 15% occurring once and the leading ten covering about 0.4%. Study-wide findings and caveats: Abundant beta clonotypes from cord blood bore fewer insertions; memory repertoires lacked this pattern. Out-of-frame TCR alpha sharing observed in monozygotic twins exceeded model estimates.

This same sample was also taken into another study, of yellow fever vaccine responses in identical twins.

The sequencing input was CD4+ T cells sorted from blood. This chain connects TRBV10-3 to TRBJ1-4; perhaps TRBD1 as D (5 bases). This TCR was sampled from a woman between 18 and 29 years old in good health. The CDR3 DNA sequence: TGTGCCATCAGTGAGTCTCCAGGGAACAATGAAAAACTGTTTTTT. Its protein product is CAISESPGNNEKLFF.